This TCR beta chain derives from a study of CXCR3-negative and CXCR3-positive naive CD8 T cells. CDR3 length: 14 residues. Germline values: CDR1 SGHNT, CDR2 YYREEE (reference sequence). Note on this clonotype: The antigen is undetermined.

Findings of the study overall: Post-cryopreservation CXCR3 expression was partly diminished, and the bulk of assays employed fresh PBMCs. Memory CD8+ cells showed much lower diversity, while both naive subsets displayed comparably high diversity.

All TRB cDNA libraries came from 5' RACE performed with UMI labels. TCRdb derives one entry per CDR3 protein from the 5' RACE reads, leaving out DNA. Its table records roughly 86,000 distinct CDR3 sequences. The specimen was naive CXCR3- CD8+ T cells from blood. Subset indicated: CD45RO-CCR7+CD27+CD95- naive CD8+ T cells lacking CXCR3 (TNR3-). V and J are TRBV5-4 and TRBJ2-1; the D call from TCRdb, TRBD1, cannot be confirmed without DNA. The origin of this receptor is a human donor in good health. Some clones in this sample may be carry-over from other donors' samples. The chain's CDR3 is CASSLAILGGEQFF.